This T cell receptor beta chain was retrieved from a study of blood T cells in healthy people across ages. Whole-study results and caveats: Roughly linear declines in TCR beta diversity per million T cells occurred with age.

The V and J ends lost 0 bases and 2 bases respectively, with 9 bases between them. Germline loops: CDR1 SGHRS, CDR2 YFSETQ. The CDR3 runs 14 residues. A second PCR of 7 to 11 cycles used a sample-barcoded 5' primer and a J-beta primer mix. TCRdb passed the 5' RACE reads through MiXCR, listing each CDR3 protein once. The table has around 700,000 distinct CDR3 sequences, around 25% seen once. This clonotype was observed a few times. Its antigen is unknown. The sample was also linked to a second study, of T cells of mothers and their children.

This sequence originates from a boy aged 5 to 17 in good health. This chain joins TRBV5-1 and TRBJ2-7; a weak D match, TRBD1 (6 bases). Specimen: blood. This CDR3 is CASSLERTAYEQYF. The DNA for the CDR3 is TGCGCCAGCAGCTTGGAGAGGACAGCCTACGAGCAGTACTTC. The full variable domain, completed using reference TRBV5-1 and TRBJ2-7, is KAGVTQTPRYLIKTRGQQVTLSCSPISGHRSVSWYQQTPGQGLQFLFEYFSETQRNKGNFPGRFSGRQFSNSRSEMNVSTLELGDSALYLCASSLERTAYEQYFGPGTRLTVT.